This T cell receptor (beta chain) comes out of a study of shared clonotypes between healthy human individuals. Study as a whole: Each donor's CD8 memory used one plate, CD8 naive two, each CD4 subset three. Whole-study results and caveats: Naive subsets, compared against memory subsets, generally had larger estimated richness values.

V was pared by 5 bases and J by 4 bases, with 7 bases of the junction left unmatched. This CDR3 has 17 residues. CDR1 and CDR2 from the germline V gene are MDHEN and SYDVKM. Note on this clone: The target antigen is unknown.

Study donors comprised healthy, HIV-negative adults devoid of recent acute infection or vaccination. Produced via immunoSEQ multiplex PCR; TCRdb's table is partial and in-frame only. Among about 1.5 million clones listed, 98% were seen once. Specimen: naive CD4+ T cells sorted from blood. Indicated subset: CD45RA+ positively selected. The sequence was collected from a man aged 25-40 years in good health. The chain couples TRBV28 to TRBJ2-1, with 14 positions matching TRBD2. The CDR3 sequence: CASSPSRLAGGYNEQFF. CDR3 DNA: TGTGCCAGCAGTCCGTCTCGACTAGCGGGAGGGTACAATGAGCAGTTCTTC.